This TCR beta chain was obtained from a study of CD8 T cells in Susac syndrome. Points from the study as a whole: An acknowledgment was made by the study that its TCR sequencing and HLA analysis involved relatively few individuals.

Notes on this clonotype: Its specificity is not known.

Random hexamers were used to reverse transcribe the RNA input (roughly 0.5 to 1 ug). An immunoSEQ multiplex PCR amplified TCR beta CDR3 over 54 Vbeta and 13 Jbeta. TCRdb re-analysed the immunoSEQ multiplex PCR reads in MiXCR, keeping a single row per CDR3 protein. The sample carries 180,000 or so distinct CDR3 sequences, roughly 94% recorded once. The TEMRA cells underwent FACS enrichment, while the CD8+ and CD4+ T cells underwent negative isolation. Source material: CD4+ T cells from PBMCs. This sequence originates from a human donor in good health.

CDR3 protein: CSARDSGRAQETQYF. The CDR3, as DNA: TGCAGTGCTAGAGATAGCGGGAGGGCCCAAGAGACCCAGTACTTC. The V and J genes are TRBV20-1 and TRBJ2-5, with 11 bases identical to TRBD2. Looked up from germline, CDR1 is DFQATT and CDR2 is SNEGSKA (reference sequence). V trimming: 0 bases; J trimming: 1 base; junction bases outside the gene matches: 1. The CDR3 is 15 amino acids.